The T cell receptor (beta chain) described here comes from a study of blood T cell repertoires in COVID-19. The overall study: Material from acute and convalescent COVID-19 was sourced from the United States, Italy and Spain. Sample material is recorded as cDNA or gDNA derived from T cells, B-cell-depleted T cells, or PBMCs.

In the authors' workflow: How many nucleated cells were present was estimated from reference gene primer amplification. Clones were sequenced by immunoSEQ multiplex PCR, and TCRdb holds only the in-frame ones, with some missing. That table is the source of V, J and clone size, and D and trimming were worked out from the DNA. The table includes 150,000 to 200,000 clones, under 85% detected once. Trimming took 3 bases from V and 6 from J; bases not matched to a gene: 8. This CDR3 is 15 amino acids long. Germline CDR1 PRHDT, CDR2 FYEKMQ (reference sequence). The sample taken for sequencing was peripheral blood. The TCR comes from a human donor in a cohort sampled during active COVID-19. The rearrangement links TRBV13 to TRBJ2-3; TRBD2 aligns across 8 bases. CDR3 bases: TGTGCCAGCAGCTTTTCGGGGGGGAGTCTGGATACGCAGTATTTT. Its protein product is CASSFSGGSLDTQYF.